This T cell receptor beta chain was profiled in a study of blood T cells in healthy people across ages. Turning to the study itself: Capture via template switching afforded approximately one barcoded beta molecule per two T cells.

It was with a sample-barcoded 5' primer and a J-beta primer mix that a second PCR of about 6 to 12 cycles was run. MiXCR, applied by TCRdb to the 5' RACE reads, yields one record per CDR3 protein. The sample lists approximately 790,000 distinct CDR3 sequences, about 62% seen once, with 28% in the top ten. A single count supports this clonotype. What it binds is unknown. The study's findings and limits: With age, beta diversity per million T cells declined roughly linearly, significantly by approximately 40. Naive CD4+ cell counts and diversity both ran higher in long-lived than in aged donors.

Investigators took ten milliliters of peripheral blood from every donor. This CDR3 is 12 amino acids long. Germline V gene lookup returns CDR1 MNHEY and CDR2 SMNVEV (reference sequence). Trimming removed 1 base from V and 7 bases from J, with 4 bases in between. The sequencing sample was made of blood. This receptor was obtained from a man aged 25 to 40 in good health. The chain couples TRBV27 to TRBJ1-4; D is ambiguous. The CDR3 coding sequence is TGTGCCAGCAGTTTATGGGGTGAAAAACTGTTTTTT. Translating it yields CASSLWGEKLFF.